The next 15 T cell receptor beta chains were all read from a single sample in a study of cytomegalovirus exposure and HLA in healthy donors. The PCR made use of 60 Vbeta and 13 Jbeta primers. The protocol was immunoSEQ multiplex PCR, while the TCRdb copy is restricted to in-frame clones and leaves out a portion. The sample yields 70,000 or so clones, around 86% seen once. Sequencing used PBMCs. These receptors originate from a woman aged 25 to 39 in good health and CMV-seronegative.

This chain uses TRBV27 with TRBJ2-7; 7 bases line up with TRBD1. Germline-derived CDR1 and CDR2 are MNHEY and SMNVEV (reference sequence). J was trimmed by 0 bases and V by 3 bases; bases with no gene match: 5. The CDR3 has 15 residues. The CDR3 loop reads CASSFRTGHSYEQYF. The CDR3 region has the DNA TGTGCCAGCAGTTTCAGGACAGGTCACTCCTACGAGCAGTACTTC.

The rearrangement links TRBV28 to TRBJ1-5, with a weak D call TRBD1 (6 bases). V was trimmed by 4 bases and J by 4 bases, leaving 11 bases between them. There are 14 residues in the CDR3. CDR1 MDHEN and CDR2 SYDVKM come from the germline V gene. CDR3 protein: CASSYPGENQPQHF. DNA of the CDR3: TGTGCCAGCAGTTACCCAGGGGAGAATCAGCCCCAGCATTTT.

This clone occurred a few times. In nucleotides, the CDR3 is TGTGCCGCGGGCGCTAATGAAAAACTGTTTTTT. As protein: CAAGANEKLFF. This chain joins TRBV19 and TRBJ1-4; D not resolved. Between the trimmed V and J ends, which lost 11 bases and 3 bases, there was a span of 7 bases. The length of the CDR3 is 11 residues. CDR1 and CDR2 from the germline V gene are LNHDA and SQIVND (reference sequence). Filled out from reference TRBV19 and TRBJ1-4, the complete variable domain reads DGGITQSPKYLFRKEGQNVTLSCEQNLNHDAMYWYRQDPGQGLRLIYYSQIVNDFQKGDIAEGYSVSREKKESFPLTVTSAQKNPTAFYLCAAGANEKLFFGSGTQLSVL.

The sample holds a few counts of this clone. The chain employs TRBV6-5 and TRBJ1-3; TRBD1 matches 10 bases. Germline CDR1 MNHEY, CDR2 SVGAGI. CDR3 length equals 14 residues. V was clipped by 7 bases and J by 5 bases; unmatched bases: 5. As DNA, the CDR3 is TGTGCCAGCACCAAGGGACAGGGGAGAAACACCATATATTTT. Amino acid sequence: CASTKGQGRNTIYF.

The rearrangement uses TRBV25-1 and TRBJ2-1; 9 bases agree with TRBD1. V dropped 5 bases and J dropped 6; count of bases not matched to a gene: 5. This CDR3 has 14 amino acids. Germline lookup yields CDR1 MGHDK and CDR2 SYGVNS. The CDR3 bases are TGTGCCAGCAGTTGGACAGGGGAGGGCAATGAGCAGTTCTTC. Its translation: CASSWTGEGNEQFF.

V and J are TRBV18 and TRBJ2-1, with TRBD2 identical over 10 bases. The CDR3 loop spans 16 amino acids. Per the germline V gene, CDR1 is KGHSH and CDR2 is LQKENI. V trimming: 7 bases; J trimming: 2 bases; junction bases outside the gene matches: 8. CDR3 region: CASYPTGTSAYNEQFF. CDR3 DNA sequence: TGTGCCAGCTACCCGACCGGGACTAGCGCCTACAATGAGCAGTTCTTC.

The CDR3 nucleotides read TGTGCCAGCAGCTCCGGGACTAGCGGGGGGTACAATGAGCAGTTCTTC. It specifies CASSSGTSGGYNEQFF. This chain uses TRBV11-2 with TRBJ2-1, with 15 bases lining up with TRBD2. Losses at the gene ends were 4 bases for V and 4 bases for J; bases not matched to a gene: 2. This CDR3 region has 16 residues. In germline, CDR1 is SGHAT, CDR2 FQNNGV.

This clone occurred a few times. V is TRBV4-2 and J is TRBJ1-1; TRBD1 is a possible D gene (5 bases). V dropped 2 bases and J dropped 2 bases, with 12 bases sitting between them. The CDR3 length is 15 residues. From germline, CDR1 is LGHNA and CDR2 YNFKEQ. The CDR3 here is CASSQWGVPNTEAFF. CDR3 in DNA: TGTGCCAGCAGCCAATGGGGGGTTCCTAACACTGAAGCTTTCTTT.

V usage is TRBV15 and J usage is TRBJ2-1; no firm D call. The CDR3 is made up of 13 amino acids. Germline lookup yields CDR1 LNHNV and CDR2 YYDKDF (reference sequence). With 0 bases removed from V and 12 bases from J, the gap between germline ends came to 12 bases. In nucleotides, the CDR3 is TGTGCCACCAGCAGAGATCCTGGATCGGGGCAGTTCTTC. Translated, it gives CATSRDPGSGQFF.

A single count supports this clone. The DNA of the CDR3 is TGCGCCAGCAGCTTTGGAGCGGGAGGCGAGCAGTACTTC. Encoded protein: CASSFGAGGEQYF. This chain links TRBV5-1 with TRBJ2-7; 9 nucleotides line up with TRBD2. V shed 2 bases and J 6 bases; nucleotides not matched to a gene: 3. CDR3 length: 13 amino acids. Germline V gene data show CDR1 as SGHRS and CDR2 as YFSETQ.

The rearrangement joins TRBV5-1 to TRBJ2-7; 11 bases align to TRBD2. CDR3 length: 15 residues. V was clipped by 4 bases and J by 3 bases; unmatched bases: 6. Germline assignment: CDR1 SGHRS and CDR2 YFSETQ. CDR3 protein: CASSLSGRAGYEQYF. CDR3 DNA: TGCGCCAGCAGCCTTAGCGGGAGGGCCGGCTACGAGCAGTACTTC.

This clone has just one count. The rearrangement joins TRBV19 to TRBJ2-7; TRBD2 might be the D (6 bases). This CDR3 is 15 amino acids long. V lost 3 bases and J lost 4, with 16 bases in between. The germline V gene has CDR1 LNHDA and CDR2 SQIVND (reference sequence). CDR3 nucleotide sequence: TGTGCCAGTAGTATGGAGGGCAGCGGCGGTTACGAGCAGTACTTC. Residues: CASSMEGSGGYEQYF.

This chain joins TRBV5-1 and TRBJ1-1; 11 bases align to TRBD1. V lost 3 bases, J lost 5 bases, and 3 bases stayed unmatched. The CDR3 length is 14 residues. The germline gives CDR1 SGHRS, CDR2 YFSETQ. CDR3 bases: TGCGCCAGCAGCTCGGGACAGGGGGAAACTGAAGCTTTCTTT. Encoded protein: CASSSGQGETEAFF.

The V gene is TRBV6-5, the J gene TRBJ2-7; TRBD1 aligns across 9 bases. With 4 bases clipped from V and 2 bases from J, the junction kept 9 bases outside the gene matches. Germline V lookup: CDR1 MNHEY, CDR2 SVGAGI. This CDR3 has 16 amino acids. The CDR3 nucleotides read TGTGCCAGCAGTTCCTTACCGGGACAGGGACCCTACGAGCAGTACTTC. Protein product: CASSSLPGQGPYEQYF.

This sequence joins TRBV14 and TRBJ2-5, with D perhaps TRBD1 (7 bases). With the DNA end fitting TRBJ2-7 better, the J assignment may be wrong. In germline, CDR1 is SGHDN, CDR2 FVKESK. The CDR3 totals 15 residues. The CDR3 bases are TGTGCCAGCAGCCGGCGGGACAGCCTTTCCTACGAGCAGTACTTC. This encodes CASSRRDSLSYEQYF.